This TCR beta chain was sequenced in a study of graft-versus-host responses after intestinal transplantation. A note on this clone: Its target is unknown.

Trimming removed 0 bases from V and 5 bases from J, with 9 bases in between. The CDR3 contains 13 residues. Germline loops: CDR1 SGHNT, CDR2 YYREEE (reference sequence). Assay used: immunoSEQ multiplex PCR; TCRdb lists only in-frame clones, some missing. The sample has around 110,000 clones, 90% seen once. The sample in question was unstimulated CD4+ T cells sorted from spleen or lymph node cells, obtained before intestinal transplant. The source of this sequence is a human donor who received an intestinal transplant. The chain is built from TRBV5-4 and TRBJ2-7; a weak D match, TRBD1 (6 bases). The CDR3 DNA reads as TGTGCCAGCAGCTTGGACAGGGCAAACGAGCAGTACTTC. Residues: CASSLDRANEQYF.